A selection of T cell receptor beta chains follows, all from one sample in a study of blood T cell repertoires in COVID-19. Measured with immunoSEQ multiplex PCR; TCRdb has only the in-frame clones, and not every one. The sample consists of about 230,000 clones, 75% to 90% of them appearing once. Sequencing used peripheral blood. These receptors were collected from a man under 40 with COVID-19, enrolled during active disease. The CDR3 runs from the conserved cysteine through the conserved F or W. A D gene is named only where the DNA matches it firmly. Clone sizes are given selectively: once, few, many, or a class where the clone is expanded.

j_gene,d_gene,v_gene,abundance,CDR3nt,CDR3aa
TRBJ1-1,NA,TRBV19,NA,TGTGCCAGTAGTATAGAGGGCAGCCAGAACACTGAAGCTTTCTTT,CASSIEGSQNTEAFF
TRBJ2-7,TRBD1,TRBV28,NA,TGTGCCAGCAGTTTAATCGACAGGGCCCACGAGCAGTACTTC,CASSLIDRAHEQYF
TRBJ1-5,NA,TRBV28,NA,TGTGCCAGCAGTTTTTTGATGAGTGAACAGCCCCAGCATTTT,CASSFLMSEQPQHF
TRBJ2-1,TRBD2,TRBV27,NA,TGTGCCAGCAGTTTAAGCCCCGGACTAGCGGGATGGGATTTGTCCTACAATGAGCAGTTCTTC,CASSLSPGLAGWDLSYNEQFF
TRBJ1-5,TRBD1,TRBV7-6,NA,TGTGCCAGCAGCCGAGGGACAGGATGGAATCAGCCCCAGCATTTT,CASSRGTGWNQPQHF
TRBJ2-7,NA,TRBV11-2,NA,TGTGCCAGCAGCTTAGGTAGGACATTGTGGAGAGAGCAGTACTTC,CASSLGRTLWREQYF
TRBJ2-5,TRBD1,TRBV24-1,NA,TGTGCCACCAGTGATCCCCTCGGTGGCAGGGGGCTACAAGAGACCCAGTACTTC,CATSDPLGGRGLQETQYF
TRBJ1-2,NA,TRBV18,NA,TGTGCCAGCTCACCAGACGGGGATGGCTACACCTTC,CASSPDGDGYTF
TRBJ1-4,TRBD1,TRBV19,NA,TGTGCCAGTAGTAAACAGGGGGCTGGAACTAATGAAAAACTGTTTTTT,CASSKQGAGTNEKLFF
TRBJ1-6,TRBD1,TRBV27,NA,TGTGCCAGCAGTTTCGGGACAGGGAATAATTCACCCCTCCACTTT,CASSFGTGNNSPLHF
TRBJ1-5,NA,TRBV28,NA,TGTGCCAGCAGTGCTGGGGGCGCTAATAGCAATCAGCCCCAGCATTTT,CASSAGGANSNQPQHF
TRBJ2-3,NA,TRBV11-3,NA,TGTGCCAGCAGCGCGGGACCTTCATATACGCAGTATTTT,CASSAGPSYTQYF
TRBJ1-4,TRBD1,TRBV4-1,NA,TGCGCCAGCAGCCAGCTTCCCCAGGGACAGGTGACGAGGGGTAATGAAAAACTGTTTTTT,CASSQLPQGQVTRGNEKLFF
TRBJ2-7,TRBD2,TRBV19,NA,TGTGCCAGTAGTAGATATAGCGGGGCGAGCTCCTACGAGCAGTACTTC,CASSRYSGASSYEQYF
TRBJ1-2,NA,TRBV19,NA,TGTGCCACACTAACCCGGGACTCCTATGGCTACACCTTC,CATLTRDSYGYTF
TRBJ1-5,NA,TRBV11-2,NA,TGTGCCAGCAGCTTAGGGAGGGGCGGCCCCTACAATCAGCCCCAGCATTTT,CASSLGRGGPYNQPQHF
TRBJ2-2,TRBD1,TRBV27,NA,TGTGCCAGCAGTTTGTCACAGGGGGCGAACACCGGGGAGCTGTTTTTT,CASSLSQGANTGELFF
TRBJ1-4,TRBD1,TRBV30,NA,TGTGCCTGGAGTGTAAACCTGGGACAGGGGGGAAAACTGTTTTTT,CAWSVNLGQGGKLFF
TRBJ1-3,TRBD1,TRBV28,NA,TGTGCCAGCAGCTCTACCGGACAGGGAGCTGGAAACACCATATATTTT,CASSSTGQGAGNTIYF
TRBJ2-3,TRBD1,TRBV11-3,few,TGTGCCAGCAGCCCCCGACAGGGCCACTTGGCAGATACGCAGTATTTT,CASSPRQGHLADTQYF
TRBJ2-7,NA,TRBV15,NA,TGTGCCACCAGCAGAGATCTTGGGACACGGGGCAGCCAGCAGTACTTC,CATSRDLGTRGSQQYF
TRBJ1-1,TRBD1,TRBV6-5,once,TGTGCCAGCAGTCAGGGGGCAGCTTTCTTT,CASSQGAAFF
TRBJ1-2,TRBD1,TRBV28,NA,TGTGCCAGCAGTTCAGGACAGGGGACCCCACCTAACTATGGCTACACCTTC,CASSSGQGTPPNYGYTF
TRBJ2-3,TRBD2,TRBV7-8,NA,TGTGCCAGCAGCTTAGCGCGGGGGGGAGGGCCTAATACGCAGTATTTT,CASSLARGGGPNTQYF
TRBJ1-1,NA,TRBV28,few,TGTGCCAGCAGTGTCCTGTCAGGGCACACTGAAGCTTTCTTT,CASSVLSGHTEAFF
TRBJ2-7,NA,TRBV18,few,TGTGCCAGCTCACAAGGGACTGCTATGGGCAGCTCCTACGAGCAGTACTTC,CASSQGTAMGSSYEQYF
TRBJ1-6,NA,TRBV15,few,TGTGCCACCAGCAGGGACGCCGGCGGGTCACCCCTCCACTTT,CATSRDAGGSPLHF
TRBJ2-7,TRBD1,TRBV5-4,NA,TGTGCCAGCAGCCCGGGACAGGCGAACTACAGTAGATCCTTC,CASSPGQANYSRSF
TRBJ2-7,NA,TRBV4-3,NA,TGCGCCAGCAGCCAAGAACGGTCCTTAGGGGACTACGAGCAGTACTTC,CASSQERSLGDYEQYF
TRBJ2-1,TRBD1,TRBV4-3,NA,TGCGCCAGCAGCCTAGACCCCGGGACAGGGAACAATGAGCAGTTCTTC,CASSLDPGTGNNEQFF
TRBJ2-1,NA,TRBV2,NA,TGTGCCACCCGACAGTCGAGCTCCTACAATGAGCAGTTCTTC,CATRQSSSYNEQFF
TRBJ1-2,TRBD1,TRBV19,NA,TGTGCCAGTAGTATTTCGCCGACAGGGGCGGACTATGGCTACACCTTC,CASSISPTGADYGYTF
TRBJ2-1,TRBD2,TRBV24-1,NA,TGTGCCACCAGTGGCCCGGGCGGGAGGTACAATGAGCAGTTCTTC,CATSGPGGRYNEQFF
TRBJ1-5,TRBD1,TRBV6-5,NA,TGTGCCAGCAGTCGCGACAGGGGTAATCAGCCCCAGCATTTT,CASSRDRGNQPQHF
TRBJ2-5,NA,TRBV6-1,NA,TGTGCCAGCAGTGAAGCGGGGCAGGCGTCGGGGACCCAGTACTTC,CASSEAGQASGTQYF
TRBJ1-2,TRBD1,TRBV5-5,NA,TGTGCCAGCAGACAATTTATGACAGGGGGCGCGGTTGGCTACACCTTC,CASRQFMTGGAVGYTF
TRBJ2-7,TRBD2,TRBV10-3,NA,TGTGCCATCAGTACTACTAGCGGGGGGCCCCCCTACGAGCAGTACTTC,CAISTTSGGPPYEQYF
TRBJ2-3,NA,TRBV27,NA,TGTGCCAGCAGTTTCTCAGGCACCAACACAGATACGCAGTATTTT,CASSFSGTNTDTQYF
TRBJ2-2,TRBD2,TRBV19,NA,TGTGCCAGTAGTACTCAAGCGGGGGGCACCGGGGAGCTGTTTTTT,CASSTQAGGTGELFF
TRBJ1-6,NA,TRBV7-3,NA,TGTGCCAGCAGCTTTTCAAACGGGGGTGGGCCCCTCCACTTT,CASSFSNGGGPLHF
TRBJ2-7,TRBD1,TRBV27,NA,TGTGCCAGCAGTCCATCCACAGGGGATAACTCCTACGAGCAGTACTTC,CASSPSTGDNSYEQYF
TRBJ1-1,NA,TRBV19,NA,TGTGCCAGTAGTATAGATCTATGGGGGGAGGACACTGAAGCTTTCTTT,CASSIDLWGEDTEAFF
TRBJ1-6,TRBD1,TRBV4-2,NA,TGTGCCAGCAGCCGGAGCACAGGGGCCGAGAATTCACCCCTCCACTTT,CASSRSTGAENSPLHF
TRBJ1-2,NA,TRBV7-9,NA,TGTGCCAGCAGCTCCGTGGAGGGGAACTATGGCTACACCTTC,CASSSVEGNYGYTF
TRBJ1-2,NA,TRBV14,NA,TGTGCCAGCAGCCCGTCCGGGTGGGGCTACACCTTC,CASSPSGWGYTF
TRBJ1-1,NA,TRBV19,NA,TGTGCCAGTAGTCCTATCAGGGTTAGTTTACACACTGAAGCTTTCTTT,CASSPIRVSLHTEAFF
TRBJ2-3,TRBD2,TRBV9,NA,TGTGCCAGCAGCGTAGGGGCTAGCGGGGGCCTCACAGATACGCAGTATTTT,CASSVGASGGLTDTQYF
TRBJ1-1,NA,TRBV24-1,NA,TGTGCCACCAGTGATTTTGAGGGCACTGAAGCTTTCTTT,CATSDFEGTEAFF
TRBJ1-6,NA,TRBV6-2/TRBV6-3,NA,TGTGCCAGCAGTTACCACGGAGGACAGTCCTCGGGGACCCTCCACTTT,CASSYHGGQSSGTLHF
TRBJ1-1,NA,TRBV28,NA,TGTGCCATCGGGGGGGGAATGAACACTGAAGCTTTCTTT,CAIGGGMNTEAFF
TRBJ1-6,NA,TRBV27,NA,TGTGCCAGCAGTTTCTCGAGGGATTATTCACCCCTCCACTTT,CASSFSRDYSPLHF
TRBJ1-5,NA,TRBV11-2,NA,TGTGCCAGCAGCGGGGGGTGGGGTAGTAATCAGCCCCAGCATTTT,CASSGGWGSNQPQHF
TRBJ1-3,TRBD1,TRBV28,NA,TGTGCCAGCAGTGGATCGTGGCAGGGGGCAGGAAACACCATATATTTT,CASSGSWQGAGNTIYF
TRBJ2-3,TRBD2,TRBV5-6,NA,TGTGCCAGCAGCCCGGGGACTAGCGCTAGCACAGATACGCAGTATTTT,CASSPGTSASTDTQYF
TRBJ1-5,NA,TRBV7-8,NA,TGTGCCAGCAGCCCGCGAGTCAATCAGCCCCAGCATTTT,CASSPRVNQPQHF